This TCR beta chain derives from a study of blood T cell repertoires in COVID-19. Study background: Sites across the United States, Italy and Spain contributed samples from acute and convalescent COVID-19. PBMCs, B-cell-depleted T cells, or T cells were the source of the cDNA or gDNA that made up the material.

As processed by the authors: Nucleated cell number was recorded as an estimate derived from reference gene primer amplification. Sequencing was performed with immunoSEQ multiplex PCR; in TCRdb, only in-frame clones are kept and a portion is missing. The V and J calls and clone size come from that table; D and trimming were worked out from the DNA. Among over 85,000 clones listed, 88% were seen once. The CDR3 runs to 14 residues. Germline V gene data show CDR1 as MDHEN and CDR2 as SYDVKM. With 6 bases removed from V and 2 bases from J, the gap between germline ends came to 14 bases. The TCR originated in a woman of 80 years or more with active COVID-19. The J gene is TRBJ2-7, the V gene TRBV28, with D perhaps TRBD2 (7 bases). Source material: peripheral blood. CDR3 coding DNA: TGTGCCAGCAGGAAGGGGGGGATTACCTACGAGCAGTACTTC. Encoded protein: CASRKGGITYEQYF.